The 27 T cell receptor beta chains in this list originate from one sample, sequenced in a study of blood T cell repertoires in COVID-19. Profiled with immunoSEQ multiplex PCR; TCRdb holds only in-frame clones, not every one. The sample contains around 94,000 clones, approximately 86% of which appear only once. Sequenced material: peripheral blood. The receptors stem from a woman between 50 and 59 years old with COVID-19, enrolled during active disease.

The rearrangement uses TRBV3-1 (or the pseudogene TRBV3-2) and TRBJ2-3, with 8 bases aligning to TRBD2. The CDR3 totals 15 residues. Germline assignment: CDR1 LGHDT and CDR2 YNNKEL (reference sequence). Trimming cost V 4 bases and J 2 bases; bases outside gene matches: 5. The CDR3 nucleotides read TGTGCCAGCAGCCCCGGGGGGGGGCCCACAGATACGCAGTATTTT. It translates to CASSPGGGPTDTQYF.

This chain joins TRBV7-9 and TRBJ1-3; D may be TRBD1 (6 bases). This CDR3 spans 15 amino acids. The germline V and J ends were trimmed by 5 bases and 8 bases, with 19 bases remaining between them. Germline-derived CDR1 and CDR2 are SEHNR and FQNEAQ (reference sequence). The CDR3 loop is CASSPAGGQGHTIYF. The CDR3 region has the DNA TGTGCCAGCAGCCCTGCCGGGGGGCAGGGACACACCATATATTTT.

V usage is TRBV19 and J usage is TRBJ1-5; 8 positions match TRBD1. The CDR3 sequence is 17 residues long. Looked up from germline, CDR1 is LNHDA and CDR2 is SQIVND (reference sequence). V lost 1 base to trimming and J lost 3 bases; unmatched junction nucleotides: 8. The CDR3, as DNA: TGTGCCAGTAGTATAGGGTCGACAGGGGCCATCAATCAGCCCCAGCATTTT. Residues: CASSIGSTGAINQPQHF.

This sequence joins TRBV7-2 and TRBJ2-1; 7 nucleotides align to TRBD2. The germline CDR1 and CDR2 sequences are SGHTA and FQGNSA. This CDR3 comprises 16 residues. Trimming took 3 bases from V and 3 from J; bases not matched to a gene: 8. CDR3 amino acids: CASSLEYSGFYNEQFF. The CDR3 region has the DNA TGTGCCAGCAGCTTGGAGTATAGCGGGTTCTACAATGAGCAGTTCTTC. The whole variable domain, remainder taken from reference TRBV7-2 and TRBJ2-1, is GAGVSQSPSNKVTEKGKDVELRCDPISGHTALYWYRQSLGQGLEFLIYFQGNSAPDKSGLPSDRFSAERTGGSVSTLTIQRTQQEDSAVYLCASSLEYSGFYNEQFFGPGTRLTVL.

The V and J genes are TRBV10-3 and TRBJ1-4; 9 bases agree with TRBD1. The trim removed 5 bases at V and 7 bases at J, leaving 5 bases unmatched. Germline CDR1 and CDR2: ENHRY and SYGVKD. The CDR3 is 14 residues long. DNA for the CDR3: TGTGCCATCAGTAGGGGGACAGGGTCTGAAAAACTGTTTTTT. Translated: CAISRGTGSEKLFF.

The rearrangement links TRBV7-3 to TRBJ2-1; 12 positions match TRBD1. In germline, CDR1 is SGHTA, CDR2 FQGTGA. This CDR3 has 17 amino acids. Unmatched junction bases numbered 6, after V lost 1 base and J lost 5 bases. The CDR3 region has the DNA TGTGCCAGCAGCTTAATGGGACAGGGGGCATTTAACAATGAGCAGTTCTTC. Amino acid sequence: CASSLMGQGAFNNEQFF.

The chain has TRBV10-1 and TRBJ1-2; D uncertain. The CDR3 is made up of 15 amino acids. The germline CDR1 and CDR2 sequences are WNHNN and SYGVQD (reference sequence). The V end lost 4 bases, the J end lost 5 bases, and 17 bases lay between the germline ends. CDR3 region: CASSGPLEVEYGYTF. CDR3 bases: TGCGCCAGCAGTGGGCCCCTCGAGGTTGAGTATGGCTACACCTTC.

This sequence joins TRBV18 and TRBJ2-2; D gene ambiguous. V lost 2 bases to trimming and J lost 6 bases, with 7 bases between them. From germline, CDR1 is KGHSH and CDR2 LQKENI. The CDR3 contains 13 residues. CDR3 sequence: CASSPVSPGELFF. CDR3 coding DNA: TGTGCCAGCTCACCAGTGAGCCCCGGGGAGCTGTTTTTT.

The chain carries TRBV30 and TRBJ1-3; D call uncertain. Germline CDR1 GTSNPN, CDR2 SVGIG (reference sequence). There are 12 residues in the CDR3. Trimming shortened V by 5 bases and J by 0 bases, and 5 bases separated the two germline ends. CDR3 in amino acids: CAWASSGNTIYF. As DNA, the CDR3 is TGTGCCTGGGCGAGCTCTGGAAACACCATATATTTT.

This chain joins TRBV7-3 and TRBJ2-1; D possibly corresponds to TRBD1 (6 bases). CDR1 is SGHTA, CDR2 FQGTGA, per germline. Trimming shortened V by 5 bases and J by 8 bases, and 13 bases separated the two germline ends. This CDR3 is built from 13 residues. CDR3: CASSTQGFHEQFF. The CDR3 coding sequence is TGTGCCAGCAGCACACAGGGTTTCCATGAGCAGTTCTTC.

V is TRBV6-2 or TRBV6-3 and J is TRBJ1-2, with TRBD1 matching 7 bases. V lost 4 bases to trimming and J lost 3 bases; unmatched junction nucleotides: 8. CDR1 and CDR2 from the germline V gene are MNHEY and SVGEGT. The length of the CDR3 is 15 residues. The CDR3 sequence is CASSSPGQSDYGYTF. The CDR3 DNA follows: TGTGCCAGCAGTTCACCGGGACAGTCCGACTATGGCTACACCTTC.

Written as DNA, the CDR3 is TGCAGCCAGATCCTCGGGACTAGCGGAAGCACAGATACGCAGTATTTT. Translation gives CSQILGTSGSTDTQYF. The rearrangement uses TRBV29-1 and TRBJ2-3, with TRBD2 identical over 11 bases. V trimming: 8 bases; J trimming: 0 bases; junction bases outside the gene matches: 10. The V gene's germline CDR1 is SQVTM and CDR2 ANQGSEA. The CDR3 is 16 amino acids.

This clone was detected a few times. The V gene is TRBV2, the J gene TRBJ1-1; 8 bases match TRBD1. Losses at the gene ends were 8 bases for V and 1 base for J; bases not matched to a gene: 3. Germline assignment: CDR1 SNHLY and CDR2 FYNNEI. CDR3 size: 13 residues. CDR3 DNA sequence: TGTGCCAGCCTCGGACAGGGGAACACTGAAGCTTTCTTT. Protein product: CASLGQGNTEAFF.

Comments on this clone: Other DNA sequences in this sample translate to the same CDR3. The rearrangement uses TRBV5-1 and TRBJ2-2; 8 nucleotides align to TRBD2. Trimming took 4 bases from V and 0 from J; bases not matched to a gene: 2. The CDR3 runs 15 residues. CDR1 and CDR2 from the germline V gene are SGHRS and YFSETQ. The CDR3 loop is CASSLGGANTGELFF. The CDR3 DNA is TGCGCCAGCAGCCTCGGGGGGGCGAACACCGGGGAGCTGTTTTTT.

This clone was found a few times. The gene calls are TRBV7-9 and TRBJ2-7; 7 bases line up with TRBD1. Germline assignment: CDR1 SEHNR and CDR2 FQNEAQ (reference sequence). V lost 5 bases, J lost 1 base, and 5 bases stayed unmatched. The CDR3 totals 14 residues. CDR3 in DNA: TGTGCCAGCAGCCCTCAGACAGGGTCCTACGAGCAGTACTTC. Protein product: CASSPQTGSYEQYF.

CDR3 region: CSAGGGGRSNQPQHF. As DNA, the CDR3 is TGCAGTGCTGGTGGGGGGGGCAGAAGCAATCAGCCCCAGCATTTT. This sequence joins TRBV20-1 and TRBJ1-5, with D possibly TRBD1 on 6 matching bases. V dropped 5 bases and J dropped 1 base, with 15 bases sitting between them. Germline CDR1 DFQATT, CDR2 SNEGSKA (reference sequence). This CDR3 contains 15 residues.

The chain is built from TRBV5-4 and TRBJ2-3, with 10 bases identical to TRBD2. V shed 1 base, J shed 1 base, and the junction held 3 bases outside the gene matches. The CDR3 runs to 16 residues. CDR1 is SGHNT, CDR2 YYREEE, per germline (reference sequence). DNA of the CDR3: TGTGCCAGCAGCTTGACTCTAGCGGGGGGCACAGATACGCAGTATTTT. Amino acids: CASSLTLAGGTDTQYF.

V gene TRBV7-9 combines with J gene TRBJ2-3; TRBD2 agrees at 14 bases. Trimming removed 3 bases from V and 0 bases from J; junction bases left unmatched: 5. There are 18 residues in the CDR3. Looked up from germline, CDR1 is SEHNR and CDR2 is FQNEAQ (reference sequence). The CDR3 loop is CASSFGLAGGLSTDTQYF. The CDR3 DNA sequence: TGTGCCAGCAGCTTCGGACTAGCGGGGGGCCTGAGCACAGATACGCAGTATTTT.

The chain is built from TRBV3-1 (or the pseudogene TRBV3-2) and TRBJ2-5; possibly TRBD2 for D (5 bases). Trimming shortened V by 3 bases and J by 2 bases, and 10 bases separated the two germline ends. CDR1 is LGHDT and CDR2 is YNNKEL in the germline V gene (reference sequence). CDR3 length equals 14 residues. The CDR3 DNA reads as TGTGCCAGCAGCCAGGGAGCCGGGCAAGAGACCCAGTACTTC. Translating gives CASSQGAGQETQYF.

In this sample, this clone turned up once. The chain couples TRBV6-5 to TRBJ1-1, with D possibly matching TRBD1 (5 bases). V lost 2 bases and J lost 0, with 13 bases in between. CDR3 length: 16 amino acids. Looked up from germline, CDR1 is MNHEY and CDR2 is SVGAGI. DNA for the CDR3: TGTGCCAGCAGTTACAGGCAGGGAGGTATGAACACTGAAGCTTTCTTT. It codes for CASSYRQGGMNTEAFF.

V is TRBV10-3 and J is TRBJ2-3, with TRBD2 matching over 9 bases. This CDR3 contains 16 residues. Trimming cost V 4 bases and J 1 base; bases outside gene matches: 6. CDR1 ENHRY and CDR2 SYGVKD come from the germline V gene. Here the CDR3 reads CAISGTLAGGTDTQYF. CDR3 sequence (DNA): TGTGCCATCAGTGGCACCTTAGCGGGGGGCACAGATACGCAGTATTTT.

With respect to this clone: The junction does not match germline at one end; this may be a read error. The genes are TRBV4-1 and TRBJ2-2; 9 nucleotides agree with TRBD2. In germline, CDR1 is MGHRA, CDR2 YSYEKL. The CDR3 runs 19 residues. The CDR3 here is CARSPGGTRGGASTGELFF. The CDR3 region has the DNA TGCGCCCGCAGCCCCGGGGGGACTCGCGGGGGGGCGAGCACCGGGGAGCTGTTTTTT.

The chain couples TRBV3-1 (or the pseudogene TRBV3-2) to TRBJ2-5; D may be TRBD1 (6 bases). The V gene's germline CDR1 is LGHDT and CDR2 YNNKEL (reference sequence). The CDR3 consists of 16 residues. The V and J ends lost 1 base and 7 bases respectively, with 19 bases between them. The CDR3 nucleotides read TGTGCCAGCAGCCAAGTTATAGGGGGATCTGGGCGGACCCAGTACTTC. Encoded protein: CASSQVIGGSGRTQYF.

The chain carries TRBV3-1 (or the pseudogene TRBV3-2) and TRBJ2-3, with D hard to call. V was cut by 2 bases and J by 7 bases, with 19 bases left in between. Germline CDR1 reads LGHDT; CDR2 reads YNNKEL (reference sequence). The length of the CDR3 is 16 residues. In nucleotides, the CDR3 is TGTGCCAGCAGCCAAACTGAGGTAGCCGGCGGCAATACGCAGTATTTT. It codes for CASSQTEVAGGNTQYF.

CDR3 sequence reads: CASSGGLGGEQYF. CDR3 sequence (DNA): TGCGCCAGCAGTGGCGGGCTAGGTGGCGAGCAGTACTTC. The J gene is TRBJ2-7, the V gene TRBV10-1; D is possibly TRBD2 (5 bases). This CDR3 has 13 amino acids. Trimming took 4 bases from V and 6 from J, leaving 13 bases between them. Germline V CDR1 and CDR2: WNHNN, SYGVQD (reference sequence).

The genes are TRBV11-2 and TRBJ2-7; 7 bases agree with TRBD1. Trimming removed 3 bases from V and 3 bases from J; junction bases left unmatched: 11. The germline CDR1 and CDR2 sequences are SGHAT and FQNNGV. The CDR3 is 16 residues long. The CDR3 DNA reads TGTGCCAGCAGCTTGGGACAGAGCTACGGGCTCTACGAGCAGTACTTC. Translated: CASSLGQSYGLYEQYF.

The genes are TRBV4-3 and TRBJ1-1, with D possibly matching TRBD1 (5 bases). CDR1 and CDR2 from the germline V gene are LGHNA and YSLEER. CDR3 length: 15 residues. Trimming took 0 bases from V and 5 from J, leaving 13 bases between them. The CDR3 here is CASSQEAREGTEAFF. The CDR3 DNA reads TGCGCCAGCAGCCAAGAGGCCAGGGAGGGGACTGAAGCTTTCTTT.